Listed below are T cell receptor beta chains from one sample, sequenced in a study of blood T cells in healthy people across ages. Each CDR3 protein gets one entry after TCRdb re-called the 5' RACE reads with MiXCR. The repertoire holds more than 1,000,000 distinct CDR3 sequences, with about 23% as singletons. These data were also reused for a study on T cells of mothers and their children.

The specimen sequenced was blood. The receptors stem from a girl under 10 years old in good health. Both conserved end residues are part of each CDR3. The D gene is left open where the match is weak. A row's size may be missing; if present it is once, few, many or a size class.

cdr3_aa	cdr3_nt	d_call	v_call	clone_size	j_call
CSAETPTNEKLFF	TGCAGTGCTGAGACCCCAACTAATGAAAAACTGTTTTTT	NA	TRBV20-1	NA	TRBJ1-4
CSASQGIDQPQHF	TGCAGTGCTTCCCAGGGTATAGATCAGCCCCAGCATTTT	NA	TRBV20-1	few	TRBJ1-5
CRTWDSGTDTQYF	TGCAGGACTTGGGACAGCGGCACAGATACGCAGTATTTT	TRBD1	TRBV20-1	NA	TRBJ2-3
CASSFSLPVVEEQFF	TGTGCCAGCAGCTTCAGTCTCCCGGTCGTGGAGGAGCAGTTCTTC	NA	TRBV7-9	many	TRBJ2-1
CASSIGGFEQFF	TGTGCCAGCAGCATTGGGGGGTTTGAGCAGTTCTTC	NA	TRBV6-6	NA	TRBJ2-1
CASSIARRRGRTSNGYTF	TGTGCCAGCAGCATAGCGCGGAGAAGGGGGCGAACAAGTAATGGCTACACCTTC	TRBD1	TRBV7-2	NA	TRBJ1-2
CASRPGYSTGELFF	TGTGCCAGCAGACCGGGATATTCGACCGGGGAGCTGTTTTTT	NA	TRBV5-8	NA	TRBJ2-2
CASSGGARGFSGANVLTF	TGTGCCAGTAGTGGCGGGGCAAGGGGCTTTTCTGGGGCCAACGTCCTGACTTTC	NA	TRBV28	few	TRBJ2-6
CASRTTGTGGGYEQYF	TGTGCCAGCAGGACTACCGGGACAGGGGGCGGCTACGAGCAGTACTTC	TRBD1	TRBV6-2/TRBV6-3	NA	TRBJ2-7
CASSQDWGGYRQYF	TGCGCCAGCAGCCAAGATTGGGGGGGTTACAGGCAGTACTTC	TRBD2	TRBV4-3	few	TRBJ2-5
CASKGYTEQGDEQFF	TGTGCCAGCAAGGGATATACAGAACAGGGTGATGAGCAGTTCTTC	NA	TRBV27	few	TRBJ2-1
CASQAGLEQFF	TGTGCTAGTCAAGCAGGGCTTGAGCAGTTCTTC	NA	TRBV12-5	NA	TRBJ2-1
CASSSPGTVNNEQFF	TGTGCCAGCAGCTCACCCGGGACAGTCAACAATGAGCAGTTCTTC	TRBD1	TRBV7-3	NA	TRBJ2-1
CSVLLVGVLNEQFF	TGCAGCGTTCTTCTAGTGGGAGTATTAAATGAGCAGTTCTTC	NA	TRBV29-1	NA	TRBJ2-1
CASSYSWASLPKYYEQYF	TGTGCCAGCAGTTATAGTTGGGCTAGCCTACCTAAATACTACGAGCAGTACTTC	NA	TRBV28	few	TRBJ2-7
CSGIRGPSEQYF	TGCAGCGGAATCAGGGGGCCCTCCGAGCAGTATTTC	TRBD1	TRBV29-1	NA	TRBJ2-7
CASSELTENTEAFF	TGTGCCAGCAGTGAACTTACAGAGAACACTGAAGCTTTCTTT	NA	TRBV25-1	NA	TRBJ1-1
CASSIRRLDRGNQPQHF	TGTGCCAGCAGCATCCGCCGCTTGGACAGGGGCAATCAGCCCCAGCATTTT	TRBD1	TRBV13	few	TRBJ1-5
CASSQPSGDEQFF	TGTGCCAGCAGCCAACCCAGTGGAGATGAGCAGTTCTTC	NA	TRBV3-1	NA	TRBJ2-1
CASSSTSGGLYTGELFF	TGCGCCAGCAGCTCTACTAGCGGGGGGTTGTACACCGGGGAGCTGTTTTTT	TRBD2	TRBV5-1	NA	TRBJ2-2
CSVGTSETQYF	TGCAGCGTTGGGACATCGGAGACCCAGTACTTC	NA	TRBV29-1	NA	TRBJ2-5
CSARDRNTNTEAFF	TGCAGTGCTAGAGACCGGAATACGAACACTGAAGCTTTCTTT	NA	TRBV20-1	NA	TRBJ1-1
CSARGLGKGNEQFF	TGCAGTGCTAGGGGACTAGGCAAGGGCAATGAGCAGTTCTTC	TRBD2	TRBV20-1	NA	TRBJ2-1
CASSLFGGTEAFF	TGTGCCAGCAGCCTCTTCGGGGGCACTGAAGCTTTCTTT	NA	TRBV3-1	few	TRBJ1-1
CASSSTGLGRVEQFF	TGTGCCAGCAGTTCGACAGGATTAGGGAGGGTGGAGCAGTTCTTC	NA	TRBV12-3/TRBV12-4	NA	TRBJ2-1
CATSDLDRGDTQYF	TGTGCCACCAGTGACCTGGACAGGGGAGATACGCAGTATTTT	TRBD1	TRBV24-1	few	TRBJ2-3
CASSQEGGPAGGGSNGYTF	TGCGCCAGCAGCCAAGAGGGCGGGCCCGCAGGGGGCGGCTCGAATGGCTACACCTTC	TRBD1	TRBV4-1	few	TRBJ1-2
CASSLSGPSSGNTIYF	TGCGCCAGCAGCTTGTCAGGTCCCAGCTCTGGAAACACCATATATTTT	NA	TRBV5-1	few	TRBJ1-3
CSANRGGETQYF	TGCAGTGCTAACCGGGGCGGGGAGACCCAGTACTTC	NA	TRBV20-1	NA	TRBJ2-5
CSASHGSGQYF	TGCAGTGCTAGTCATGGGAGTGGGCAGTACTTC	NA	TRBV20-1	NA	TRBJ2-7
CASSGLAGGTQYF	TGTGCCAGCAGCGGACTAGCCGGAGGGACCCAGTACTTC	TRBD2	TRBV6-5	NA	TRBJ2-5
CASTYLETQYF	TGTGCCAGCACCTATTTAGAGACCCAGTACTTC	NA	TRBV28	few	TRBJ2-5
CSARDRLGKETQYF	TGCAGTGCTAGAGACAGACTAGGGAAAGAGACCCAGTACTTC	NA	TRBV20-1	NA	TRBJ2-5
CASSPPSQGIQTQYF	TGTGCCAGCTCACCACCGTCACAGGGTATTCAGACCCAGTACTTC	NA	TRBV18	NA	TRBJ2-5
CASSSTGGAGELFF	TGTGCCAGCAGTTCGACAGGGGGCGCCGGGGAGCTGTTTTTT	TRBD1	TRBV6-5	NA	TRBJ2-2
CASSPEQGAGYNEQFF	TGTGCCAGCAGCCCGGAACAGGGGGCGGGGTACAATGAGCAGTTCTTC	TRBD1	TRBV9	NA	TRBJ2-1
CASSQVSGGYTF	TGCGCCAGCAGCCAAGTCTCGGGCGGCTACACCTTC	NA	TRBV4-1	NA	TRBJ1-2
CASSLNRDLGFETQYF	TGTGCCAGCAGCCTAAACCGGGACCTGGGGTTCGAGACCCAGTACTTC	NA	TRBV13	NA	TRBJ2-5
CASSQAGTASTDTQYF	TGTGCCAGCAGCCAGGCCGGGACAGCGAGTACAGATACGCAGTATTTT	TRBD1	TRBV7-8	few	TRBJ2-3
CASILTSGANVLTF	TGTGCCAGCATACTCACCTCTGGGGCCAACGTCCTGACTTTC	NA	TRBV6-1	NA	TRBJ2-6